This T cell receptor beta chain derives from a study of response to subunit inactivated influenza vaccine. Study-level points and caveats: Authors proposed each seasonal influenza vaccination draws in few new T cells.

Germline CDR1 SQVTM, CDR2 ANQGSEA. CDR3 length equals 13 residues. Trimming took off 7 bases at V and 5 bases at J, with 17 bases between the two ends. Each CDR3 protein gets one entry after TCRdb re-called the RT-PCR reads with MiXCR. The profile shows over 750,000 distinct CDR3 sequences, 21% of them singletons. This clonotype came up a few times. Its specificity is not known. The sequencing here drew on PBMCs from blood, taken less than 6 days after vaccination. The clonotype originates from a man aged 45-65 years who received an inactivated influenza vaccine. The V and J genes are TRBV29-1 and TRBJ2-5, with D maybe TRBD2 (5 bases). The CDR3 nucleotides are TGCAGCGCCGCCCTGCGGTTAGCGGAGACCCAGTACTTC. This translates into CSAALRLAETQYF.